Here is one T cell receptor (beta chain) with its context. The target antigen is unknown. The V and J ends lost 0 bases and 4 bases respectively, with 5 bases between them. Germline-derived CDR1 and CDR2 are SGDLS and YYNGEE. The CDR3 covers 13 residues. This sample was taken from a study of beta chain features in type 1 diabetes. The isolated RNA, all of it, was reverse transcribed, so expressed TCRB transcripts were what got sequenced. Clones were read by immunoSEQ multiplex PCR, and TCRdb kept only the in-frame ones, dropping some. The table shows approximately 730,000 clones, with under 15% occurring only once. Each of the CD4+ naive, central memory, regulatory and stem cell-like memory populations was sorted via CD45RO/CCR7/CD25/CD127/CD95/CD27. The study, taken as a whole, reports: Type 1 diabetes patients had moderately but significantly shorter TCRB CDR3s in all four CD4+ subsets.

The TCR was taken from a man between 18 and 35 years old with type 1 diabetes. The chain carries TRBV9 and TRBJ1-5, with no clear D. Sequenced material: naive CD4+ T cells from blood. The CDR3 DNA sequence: TGTGCCAGCAGCGTAGCAGGAAATCAGCCCCAGCATTTT. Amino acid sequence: CASSVAGNQPQHF. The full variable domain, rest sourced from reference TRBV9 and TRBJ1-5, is DSGVTQTPKHLITATGQRVTLRCSPRSGDLSVYWYQQSLDQGLQFLIQYYNGEERAKGNILERFSAQQFPDLHSELNLSSLELGDSALYFCASSVAGNQPQHFGDGTRLSIL.